Given below is one T cell receptor (beta chain) in context. V lost 4 bases, J lost 8 bases, and 2 bases stayed unmatched. The germline CDR1 and CDR2 sequences are SGHVS and FNYEAQ. This CDR3 has 13 amino acids. Participants were aged 18 to 89 years from 20 to 30 US areas. In assigning cohorts, the study relied on participant-reported clinical history. Symptom resolution, clearance, or two negative PCRs marked the recovered donors of Cohort 3. This sample is drawn from a study of blood T cell repertoires in COVID-19. Background on the study: From the United States, Italy and Spain came samples of acute and convalescent COVID-19.

The repertoire was sequenced with immunoSEQ multiplex PCR; TCRdb's copy has only in-frame clones and lacks some. The sample comprises 300,000 to 400,000 clones, 85% to 90% of which are singletons, and roughly 1.2% rests with the top ten. This sequence joins TRBV7-6 and TRBJ2-4; 10 bases match TRBD2. The sequencing sample was made of PBMCs or T cells enriched from blood (not recorded which). The TCR comes from a young woman who had recovered from COVID-19. The CDR3 here is CASSSGTSDIQYF. In DNA form, the CDR3 reads TGTGCCAGCAGCTCCGGGACTAGCGACATTCAGTACTTC.